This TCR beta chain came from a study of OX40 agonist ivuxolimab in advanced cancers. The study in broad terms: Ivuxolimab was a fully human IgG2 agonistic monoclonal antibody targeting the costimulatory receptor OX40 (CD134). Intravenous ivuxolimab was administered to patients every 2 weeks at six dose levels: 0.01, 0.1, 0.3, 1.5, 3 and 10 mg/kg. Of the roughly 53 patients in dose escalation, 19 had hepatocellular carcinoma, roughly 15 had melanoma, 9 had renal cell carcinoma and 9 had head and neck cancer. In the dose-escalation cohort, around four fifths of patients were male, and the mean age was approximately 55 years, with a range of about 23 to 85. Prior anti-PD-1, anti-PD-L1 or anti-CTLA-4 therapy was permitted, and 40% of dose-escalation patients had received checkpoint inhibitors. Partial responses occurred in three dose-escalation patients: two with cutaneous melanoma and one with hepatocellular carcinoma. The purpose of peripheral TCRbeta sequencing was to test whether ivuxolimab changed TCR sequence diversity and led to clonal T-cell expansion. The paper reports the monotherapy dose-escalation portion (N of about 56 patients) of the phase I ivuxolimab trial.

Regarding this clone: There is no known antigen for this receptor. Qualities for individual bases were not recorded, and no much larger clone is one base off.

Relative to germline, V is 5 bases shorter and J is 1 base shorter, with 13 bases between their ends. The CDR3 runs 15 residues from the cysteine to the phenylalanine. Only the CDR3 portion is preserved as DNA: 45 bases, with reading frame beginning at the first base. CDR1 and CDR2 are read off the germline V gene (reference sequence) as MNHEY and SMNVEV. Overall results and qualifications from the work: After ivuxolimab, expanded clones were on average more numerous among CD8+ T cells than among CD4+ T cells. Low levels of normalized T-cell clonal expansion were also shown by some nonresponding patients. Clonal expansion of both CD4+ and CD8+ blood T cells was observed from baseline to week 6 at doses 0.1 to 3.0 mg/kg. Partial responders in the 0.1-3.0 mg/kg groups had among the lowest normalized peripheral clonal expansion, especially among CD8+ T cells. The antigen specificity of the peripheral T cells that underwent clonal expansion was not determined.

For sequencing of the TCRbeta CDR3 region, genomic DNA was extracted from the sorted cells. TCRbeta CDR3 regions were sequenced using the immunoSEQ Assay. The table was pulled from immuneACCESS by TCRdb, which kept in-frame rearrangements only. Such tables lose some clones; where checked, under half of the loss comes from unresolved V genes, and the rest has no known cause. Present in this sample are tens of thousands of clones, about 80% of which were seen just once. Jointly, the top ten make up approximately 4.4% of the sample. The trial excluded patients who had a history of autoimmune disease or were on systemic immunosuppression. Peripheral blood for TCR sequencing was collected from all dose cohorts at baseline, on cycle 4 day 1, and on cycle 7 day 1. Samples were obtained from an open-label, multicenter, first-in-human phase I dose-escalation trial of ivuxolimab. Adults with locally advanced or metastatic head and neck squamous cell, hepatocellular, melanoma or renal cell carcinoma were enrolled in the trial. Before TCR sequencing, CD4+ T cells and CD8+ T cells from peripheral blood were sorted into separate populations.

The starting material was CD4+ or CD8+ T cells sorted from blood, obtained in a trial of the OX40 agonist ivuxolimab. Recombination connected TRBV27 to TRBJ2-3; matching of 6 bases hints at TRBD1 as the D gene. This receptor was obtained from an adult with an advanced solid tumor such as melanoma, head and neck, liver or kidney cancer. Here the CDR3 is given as CASSQTGLRTDTQYF. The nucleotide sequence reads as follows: TGTGCCAGCAGTCAGACAGGACTCCGCACAGATACGCAGTATTTT.